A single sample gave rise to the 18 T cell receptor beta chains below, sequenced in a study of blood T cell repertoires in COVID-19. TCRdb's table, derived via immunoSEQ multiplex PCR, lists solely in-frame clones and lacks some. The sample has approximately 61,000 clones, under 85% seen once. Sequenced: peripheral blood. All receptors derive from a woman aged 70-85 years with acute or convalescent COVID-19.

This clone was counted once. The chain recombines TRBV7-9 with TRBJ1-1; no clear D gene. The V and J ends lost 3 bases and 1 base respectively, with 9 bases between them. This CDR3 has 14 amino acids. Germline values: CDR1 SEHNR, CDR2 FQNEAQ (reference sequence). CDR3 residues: CASSFVRENTEAFF. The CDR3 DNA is TGTGCCAGCAGCTTTGTAAGAGAGAACACTGAAGCTTTCTTT.

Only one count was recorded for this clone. In DNA, the CDR3 is TGTGCCAGCAGCGTATTCTCCGGGGAGCTGTTTTTT. Amino acids: CASSVFSGELFF. The chain is built from TRBV9 and TRBJ2-2; D remains ambiguous. Germline CDR1 is SGDLS and CDR2 is YYNGEE. V was shortened by 1 base and J by 6 bases, with 4 bases between the two germline ends. The CDR3 loop spans 12 amino acids.

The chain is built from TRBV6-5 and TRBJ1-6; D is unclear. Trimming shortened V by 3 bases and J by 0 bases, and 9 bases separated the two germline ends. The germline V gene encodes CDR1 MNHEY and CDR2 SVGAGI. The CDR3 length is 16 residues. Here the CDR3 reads CASSYSRVSYNSPLHF. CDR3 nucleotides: TGTGCCAGCAGTTATAGTCGCGTCTCCTATAATTCACCCCTCCACTTT.

This chain's CDR3 is CASSSSGGPSYEQYF. The CDR3 bases are TGTGCCAGCAGCTCTAGCGGGGGGCCCTCCTACGAGCAGTACTTC. V gene TRBV3-1 (or the pseudogene TRBV3-2) combines with J gene TRBJ2-7; 11 nucleotides match TRBD2. J was trimmed by 0 bases and V by 5 bases; bases with no gene match: 3. From germline, CDR1 is LGHDT and CDR2 YNNKEL (reference sequence). The CDR3 sequence is 15 residues long.

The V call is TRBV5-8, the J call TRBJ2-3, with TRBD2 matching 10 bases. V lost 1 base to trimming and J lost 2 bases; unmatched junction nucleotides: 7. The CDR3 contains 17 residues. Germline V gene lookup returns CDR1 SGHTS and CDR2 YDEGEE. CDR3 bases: TGTGCCAGCAGCTTGTTAGCGGGGGGAAAAAACACAGATACGCAGTATTTT. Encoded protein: CASSLLAGGKNTDTQYF.

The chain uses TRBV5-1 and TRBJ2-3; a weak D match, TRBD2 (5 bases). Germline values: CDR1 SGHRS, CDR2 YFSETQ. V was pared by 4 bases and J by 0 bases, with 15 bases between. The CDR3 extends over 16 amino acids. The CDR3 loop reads CASSPSPGISTDTQYF. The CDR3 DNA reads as TGCGCCAGCAGCCCCTCCCCGGGGATTAGCACAGATACGCAGTATTTT.

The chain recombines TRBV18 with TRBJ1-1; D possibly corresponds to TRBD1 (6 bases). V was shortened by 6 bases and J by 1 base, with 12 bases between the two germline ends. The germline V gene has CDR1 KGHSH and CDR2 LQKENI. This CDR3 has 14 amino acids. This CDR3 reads CASSQHRANTEAFF. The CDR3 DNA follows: TGTGCCAGCTCCCAACACAGGGCGAACACTGAAGCTTTCTTT.

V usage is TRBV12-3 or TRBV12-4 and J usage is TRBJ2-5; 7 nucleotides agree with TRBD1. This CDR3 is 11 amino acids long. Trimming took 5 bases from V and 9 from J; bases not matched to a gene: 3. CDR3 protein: CASSTDRPQYF. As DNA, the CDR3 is TGTGCCAGCAGTACGGACAGGCCCCAGTACTTC.

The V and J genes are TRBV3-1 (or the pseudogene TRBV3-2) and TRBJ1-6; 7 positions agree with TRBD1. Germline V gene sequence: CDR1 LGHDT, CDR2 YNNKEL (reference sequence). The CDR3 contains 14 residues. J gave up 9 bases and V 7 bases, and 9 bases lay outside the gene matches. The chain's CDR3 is CASTQTGIGSPLHF. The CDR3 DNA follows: TGTGCCAGCACCCAGACAGGGATTGGTTCACCCCTCCACTTT.

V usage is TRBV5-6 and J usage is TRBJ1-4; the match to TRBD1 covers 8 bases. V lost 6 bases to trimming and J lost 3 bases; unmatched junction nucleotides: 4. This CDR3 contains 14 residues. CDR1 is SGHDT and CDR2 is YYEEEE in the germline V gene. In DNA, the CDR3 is TGTGCCAGCAACCAGGGGGCGGCTAATGAAAAACTGTTTTTT. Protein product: CASNQGAANEKLFF.

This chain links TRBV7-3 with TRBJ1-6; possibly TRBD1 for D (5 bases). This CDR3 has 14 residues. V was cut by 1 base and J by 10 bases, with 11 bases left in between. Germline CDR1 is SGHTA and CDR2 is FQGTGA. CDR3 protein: CASSLNGAQSPLHF. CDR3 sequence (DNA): TGTGCCAGCAGCTTAAATGGGGCCCAGTCACCCCTCCACTTT.

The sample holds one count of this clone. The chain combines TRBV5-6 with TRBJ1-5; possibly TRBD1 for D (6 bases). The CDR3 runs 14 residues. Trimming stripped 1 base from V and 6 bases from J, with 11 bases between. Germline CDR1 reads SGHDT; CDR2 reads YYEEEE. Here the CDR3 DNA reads TGTGCCAGCAGCTTGTCAGGGGAGTCTCAGCCCCAGCATTTT. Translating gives CASSLSGESQPQHF.

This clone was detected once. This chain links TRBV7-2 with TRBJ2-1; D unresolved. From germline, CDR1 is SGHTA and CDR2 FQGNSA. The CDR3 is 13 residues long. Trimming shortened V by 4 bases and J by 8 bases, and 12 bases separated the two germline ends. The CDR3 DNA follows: TGTGCCAGCAGCTCGTACCTAAGAGATGAGCAGTTCTTC. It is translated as CASSSYLRDEQFF.

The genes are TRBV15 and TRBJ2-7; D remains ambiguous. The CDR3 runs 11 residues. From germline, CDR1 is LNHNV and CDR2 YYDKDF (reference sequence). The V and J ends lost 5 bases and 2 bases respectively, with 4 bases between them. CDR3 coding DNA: TGTGCCACCAGCGTCACCTACGAGCAGTACTTC. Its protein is CATSVTYEQYF.

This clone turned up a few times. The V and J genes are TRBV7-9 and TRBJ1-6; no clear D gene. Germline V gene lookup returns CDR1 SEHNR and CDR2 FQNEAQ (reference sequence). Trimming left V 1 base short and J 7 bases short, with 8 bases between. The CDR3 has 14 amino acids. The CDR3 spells CASSLVAPNSPLHF. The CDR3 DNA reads TGTGCCAGCAGCTTAGTGGCCCCAAATTCACCCCTCCACTTT.

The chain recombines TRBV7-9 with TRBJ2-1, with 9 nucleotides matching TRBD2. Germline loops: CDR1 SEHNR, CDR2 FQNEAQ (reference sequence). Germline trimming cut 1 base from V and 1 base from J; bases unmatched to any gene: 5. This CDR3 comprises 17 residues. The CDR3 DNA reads TGTGCCAGCAGCTTAGTTTGGACTAGCGTATCCTACAATGAGCAGTTCTTC. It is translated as CASSLVWTSVSYNEQFF.

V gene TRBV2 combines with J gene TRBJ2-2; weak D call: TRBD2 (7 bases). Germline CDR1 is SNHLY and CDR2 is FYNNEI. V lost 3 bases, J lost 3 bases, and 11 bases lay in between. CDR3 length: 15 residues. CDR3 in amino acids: CASSELGGHTGELFF. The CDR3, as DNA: TGTGCCAGCAGTGAGCTCGGGGGGCACACCGGGGAGCTGTTTTTT.

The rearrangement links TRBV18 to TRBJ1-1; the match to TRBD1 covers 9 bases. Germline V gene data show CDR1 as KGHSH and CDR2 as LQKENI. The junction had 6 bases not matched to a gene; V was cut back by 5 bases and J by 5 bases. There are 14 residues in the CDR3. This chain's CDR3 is CASSRDRGDTEAFF. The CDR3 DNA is TGTGCCAGCTCAAGAGACAGGGGGGATACTGAAGCTTTCTTT.